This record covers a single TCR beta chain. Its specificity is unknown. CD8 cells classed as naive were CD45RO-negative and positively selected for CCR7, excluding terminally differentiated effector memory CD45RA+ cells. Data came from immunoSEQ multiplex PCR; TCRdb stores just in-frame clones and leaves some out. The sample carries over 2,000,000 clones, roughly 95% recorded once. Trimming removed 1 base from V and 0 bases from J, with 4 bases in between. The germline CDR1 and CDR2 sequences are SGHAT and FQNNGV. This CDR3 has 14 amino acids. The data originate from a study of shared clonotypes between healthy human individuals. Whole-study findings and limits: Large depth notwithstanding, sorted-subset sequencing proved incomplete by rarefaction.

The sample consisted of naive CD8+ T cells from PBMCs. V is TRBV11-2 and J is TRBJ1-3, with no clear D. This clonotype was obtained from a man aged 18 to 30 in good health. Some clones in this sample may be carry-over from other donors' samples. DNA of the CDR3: TGTGCCAGCAGCTTAGGCATCTCTGGAAACACCATATATTTT. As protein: CASSLGISGNTIYF.